Listed below are T cell receptor beta chains from one sample, sequenced in a study of blood T cell repertoires in COVID-19. Sequencing was performed with immunoSEQ multiplex PCR; in TCRdb, only in-frame clones are kept and a portion is missing. Here the sample spans 100,000 to 150,000 clones, roughly 80% being singletons. The sample consisted of peripheral blood. The receptors shown here come from a woman in her twenties or thirties who had recovered from COVID-19. Each CDR3 is given with its conserved first and last residue. Fields, in order: J gene, D gene, clone size, V gene, CDR3 DNA, CDR3 protein. D genes are given only for firm matches. Only part of the rows carry a size: once, few, many, or a class if the clone is expanded.

TRBJ2-7,NA,NA,TRBV12-2,TGTGCAAGTCGCTTAGCGCCAATAGCGGGATCAAGGGACGAGCAGTACTTC,CASRLAPIAGSRDEQYF
TRBJ2-7,NA,once,TRBV5-1,TGCGCCAGCAGCTTGACTCCCCTCGGCGAGCAGTACTTC,CASSLTPLGEQYF
TRBJ1-1,TRBD1,NA,TRBV3-1/TRBV3-2,TGTGCCAGCAGATCTTGGACAGGGGATGGGGGCACTGAAGCTTTCTTT,CASRSWTGDGGTEAFF
TRBJ1-1,NA,NA,TRBV12-3/TRBV12-4,TGTGCCAGCAGTTTGGGGCAGGGGACTGAAGCTTTCTTT,CASSLGQGTEAFF
TRBJ2-5,TRBD2,NA,TRBV5-8,TGTGCCATGCAGCCACTAGCGGGTGCAAGGTGGGAGACCCAGTACTTC,CAMQPLAGARWETQYF
TRBJ1-5,NA,NA,TRBV7-8,TGTGCCAGCAGCATAGGTCCCTCTCAGCCCCAGCATTTT,CASSIGPSQPQHF
TRBJ2-3,NA,NA,TRBV7-5,TGTGCCAGAAGGTACCACAGGGGTTCAGATACGCAGTATTTT,CARRYHRGSDTQYF
TRBJ1-2,NA,NA,TRBV12-3/TRBV12-4,TGTGCCACAAGGGGGTTGAATGGCTACACCTTC,CATRGLNGYTF
TRBJ1-2,NA,NA,TRBV2,TGTGCCAGCAGGGGGCCGAAGGGCTACACCTTC,CASRGPKGYTF
TRBJ2-4,NA,NA,TRBV7-9,TGTGCCAGCAGCTTAGGGGACAAGAACATTCAGTACTTC,CASSLGDKNIQYF
TRBJ1-5,NA,NA,TRBV7-8,TGTGCCAGCAGCTCAAGGACTCGAAGCAATCAGCCCCAGCATTTT,CASSSRTRSNQPQHF
TRBJ1-1,NA,NA,TRBV5-8,TGTGCCAGCAGCCCGGGGGTGCTGAACACTGAAGCTTTCTTT,CASSPGVLNTEAFF
TRBJ2-1,TRBD2,NA,TRBV3-1/TRBV3-2,TGTGCCAGCAGCCAAGGTAAACTAGCGGCCTACAATGAGCAGTTCTTC,CASSQGKLAAYNEQFF
TRBJ2-7,TRBD2,NA,TRBV6-2/TRBV6-3,TGTGCCAGCAGTTACTCGAAGCTAGCGGGGCAAAGTGGCGAGCAGTACTTC,CASSYSKLAGQSGEQYF
TRBJ2-4,NA,NA,TRBV5-1,TGCGCCAGCAGCTTGGCCTTGGGACCGGGAGTGCGAAACATTCAGTACTTC,CASSLALGPGVRNIQYF
TRBJ1-2,TRBD1,NA,TRBV7-9,TGTGCCAGCAGCTTTGGACAGGGGTACAACTATGGCTACACCTTC,CASSFGQGYNYGYTF
TRBJ1-2,NA,NA,TRBV12-5,TGTGCTAGTGGTTTTGGGCAGGGTCCCTTTGATGCAGGCTACACCTTC,CASGFGQGPFDAGYTF
TRBJ2-2,TRBD1,NA,TRBV25-1,TGTGCCGGACAGGGGGGGACCGGGGAGCTGTTTTTT,CAGQGGTGELFF
TRBJ2-1,NA,NA,TRBV5-5,TGTGCCGGCGCCTCCGAGGACAATGAGCAGTTCTTC,CAGASEDNEQFF
TRBJ1-2,TRBD1,NA,TRBV28,TGTGCCAGCAACAAGGACAGGGACCCTTTCACCGACACCTTC,CASNKDRDPFTDTF
TRBJ2-1,TRBD2,NA,TRBV23-1,TGCGCCAGCAGTCAATCCCTGGGACTAGCGGGGGGCCACAATGAGCAGTTCTTC,CASSQSLGLAGGHNEQFF
TRBJ1-1,NA,NA,TRBV6-5,TGTGCCAGCAGTTACTCTTCCCAAAACACTGAAGCTTTCTTT,CASSYSSQNTEAFF
TRBJ2-1,TRBD2,NA,TRBV7-3,TGTGCCAGCAGCTTAACTAGGTTAGCGGGGTCTGAGCAGTTCTTC,CASSLTRLAGSEQFF
TRBJ1-1,NA,once,TRBV6-2/TRBV6-3,TGTGCCAGCAGTTATGAGAGGGGGGAAGCTTTCTTT,CASSYERGEAFF
TRBJ1-1,NA,NA,TRBV19,TGTGCCAGTAGTTCCAGGAGGGGCCATCCTGAAGCTTTCTTT,CASSSRRGHPEAFF
TRBJ1-1,NA,once,TRBV7-9,TGTGCCAGCAGATGGACAGCGAACACTGAAGCTTTCTTT,CASRWTANTEAFF
TRBJ2-5,TRBD2,NA,TRBV20-1,TGCAGTGCTAGTCGGGCCCTTAGCGGGAGGCCAGCGGAGACCCAGTACTTC,CSASRALSGRPAETQYF
TRBJ2-7,TRBD1,NA,TRBV6-5,TGTGCCAGCAGTCCCAGACAGGGGGGTTACGAGCAGTACTTC,CASSPRQGGYEQYF
TRBJ1-5,NA,NA,TRBV6-6,TGTGCCAGCAGCCCTACCATGAGGGGGAGCAATCAGCCCCAGCATTTT,CASSPTMRGSNQPQHF
TRBJ1-6,TRBD1,NA,TRBV11-2,TGTGCCAGCAGCTTAGATAAAGGGACAGGGGGCATCTCCTATAATTCACCCCTCCACTTT,CASSLDKGTGGISYNSPLHF
TRBJ1-1,NA,NA,TRBV5-5,TGTGCCAGCAGCTTGGTGCCCCCCAGGGGTGACACTGAAGCTTTCTTT,CASSLVPPRGDTEAFF
TRBJ1-4,TRBD1,NA,TRBV3-1/TRBV3-2,TGTGCCAGCAGCCAAAACAGGGGGAATGGCGAACTGTTTTTT,CASSQNRGNGELFF
TRBJ2-4,NA,NA,TRBV27,TGTGCCAGCAGTTTAGGGGGGAACATTCAGTACTTC,CASSLGGNIQYF
TRBJ1-1,NA,NA,TRBV29-1,TGCAGCGTTCAGCAGGGACAGAACACTGAAGCTTTCTTT,CSVQQGQNTEAFF
TRBJ1-4,NA,NA,TRBV19,TGTGCCAGTAGTGCCCAGGGCGCGGCAGCTAATGAAAAACTGTTTTTT,CASSAQGAAANEKLFF
TRBJ2-3,TRBD1,NA,TRBV9,TGTGCCAGCAGCGTAGAGGGGGCGGGCGCAGATACGCAGTATTTT,CASSVEGAGADTQYF
TRBJ1-2,TRBD1,NA,TRBV25-1,TGTGCCAGCTCCCCCCCGGGACAGGGCCGACCCTATGGCTACACCTTC,CASSPPGQGRPYGYTF
TRBJ2-7,TRBD1,NA,TRBV5-1,TGCGCCAGCAGCTTAGCTCCGGGACAGTACTACGAGCAGTACTTC,CASSLAPGQYYEQYF